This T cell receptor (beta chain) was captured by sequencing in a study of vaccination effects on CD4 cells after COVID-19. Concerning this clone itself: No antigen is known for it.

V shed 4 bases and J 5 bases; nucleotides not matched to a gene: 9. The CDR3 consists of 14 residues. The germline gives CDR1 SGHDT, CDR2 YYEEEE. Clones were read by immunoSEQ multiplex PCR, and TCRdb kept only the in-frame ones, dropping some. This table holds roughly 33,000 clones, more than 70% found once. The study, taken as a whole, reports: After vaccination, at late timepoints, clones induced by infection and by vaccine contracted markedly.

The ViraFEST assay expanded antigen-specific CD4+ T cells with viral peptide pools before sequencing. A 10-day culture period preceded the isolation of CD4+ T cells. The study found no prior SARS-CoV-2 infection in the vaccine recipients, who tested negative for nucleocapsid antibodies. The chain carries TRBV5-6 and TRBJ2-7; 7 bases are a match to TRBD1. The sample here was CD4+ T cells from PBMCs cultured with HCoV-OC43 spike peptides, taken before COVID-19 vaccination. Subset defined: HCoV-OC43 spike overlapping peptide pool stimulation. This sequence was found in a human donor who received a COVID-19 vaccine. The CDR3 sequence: CASSLPQGSHEQYF. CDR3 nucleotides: TGTGCCAGCAGCCTCCCACAGGGGAGCCACGAGCAGTACTTC. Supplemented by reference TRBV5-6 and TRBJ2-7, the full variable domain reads DAGVTQSPTHLIKTRGQQVTLRCSPKSGHDTVSWYQQALGQGPQFIFQYYEEEERQRGNFPDRFSGHQFPNYSSELNVNALLLGDSALYLCASSLPQGSHEQYFGPGTRLTVT.